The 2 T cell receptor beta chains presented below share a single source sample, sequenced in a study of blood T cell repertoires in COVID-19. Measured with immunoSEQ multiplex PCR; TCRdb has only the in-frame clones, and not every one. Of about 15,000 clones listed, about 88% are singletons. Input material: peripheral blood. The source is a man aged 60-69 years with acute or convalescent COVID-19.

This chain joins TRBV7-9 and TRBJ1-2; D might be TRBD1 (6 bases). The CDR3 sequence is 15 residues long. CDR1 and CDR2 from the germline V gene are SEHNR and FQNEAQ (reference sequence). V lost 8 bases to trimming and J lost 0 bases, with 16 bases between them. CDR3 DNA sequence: TGTGCCAGCTGGGACACTGGATCTGCTAACTATGGCTACACCTTC. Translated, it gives CASWDTGSANYGYTF.

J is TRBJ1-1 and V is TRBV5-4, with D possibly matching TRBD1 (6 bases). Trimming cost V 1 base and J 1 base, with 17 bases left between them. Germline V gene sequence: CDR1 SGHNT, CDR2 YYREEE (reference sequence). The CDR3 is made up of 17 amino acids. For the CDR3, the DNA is TGTGCCAGCAGCTTGTATCGGGGGGCTTGGGGGAACACTGAAGCTTTCTTT. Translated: CASSLYRGAWGNTEAFF. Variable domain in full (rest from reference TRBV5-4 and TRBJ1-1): ETGVTQSPTHLIKTRGQQVTLRCSSQSGHNTVSWYQQALGQGPQFIFQYYREEENGRGNFPPRFSGLQFPNYSSELNVNALELDDSALYLCASSLYRGAWGNTEAFFGQGTRLTVV.